This TCR beta chain was sequenced during a study of cytomegalovirus exposure and HLA in healthy donors (dated by TCRdb to about 2017). Background on the whole study: According to a later analysis, the approximately 120 validation repertoires were produced on the same platform as the approximately 620 repertoires of the first cohort. The study was designed to test whether signatures of past pathogen exposure could be identified by cataloging public T cell receptors. Along with the 666-subject first cohort, a separate validation cohort of over 90 different subjects was used. High-throughput TCR immunosequencing, statistical association of individual TCRs with disease status, and machine learning were combined to predict cytomegalovirus infection status. What the study reported, not specific to this receptor: In both the original and validation cohorts, the classifier was reported to diagnose cytomegalovirus status with high specificity and sensitivity. In a later analysis, TCRs clustered in the first cohort were found to also tend to co-occur in the approximately 120 validation repertoires, with approximately 93% of cluster scores above 0. A total of roughly 160 TCR beta chains were listed by the study as associated with cytomegalovirus. While some public TCRs were present in many individuals, most TCR sequences turned up only very rarely across donors. A later analysis lacked HLA typing for the validation cohort, so it scored co-occurrence in that cohort across all 120 or so repertoires. The authors suggested that the approach could potentially be generalized to other disease states and immunological phenotypes. In vitro tests confirmed that a few of the cytomegalovirus-associated TCR beta chains recognize cytomegalovirus antigens.

Concerning this clone itself: It lacks a known antigen. No much larger clonotype is one base removed from it; base qualities were not supplied.

Donors formed part of the validation cohort, which comprised 120 subjects and was distinct from the first cohort of some 700 subjects. There are 18 amino acids in the CDR3, from cysteine to phenylalanine inclusive. Only the CDR3 portion is preserved as DNA: 54 bases, with reading frame beginning at the first base. The germline V gene specifies SGHRS as CDR1 and YFSETQ as CDR2. The germline ends are 13 bases apart after V is trimmed by 0 bases and J by 0 bases. Library generation was performed with the immunoSEQ multiplex PCR assay. Concerning the study's data processing: A statistical classification framework was built for diagnosing cytomegalovirus status from the catalog of TCR beta chain sequences. As stored in TCRdb, this immuneACCESS dataset retains in-frame rearrangements with V and J assigned. A fraction of the clones does not appear; measured against another copy, unresolved V genes explain less than half of the discrepancy, and the remainder lacks a known reason. From that table come the V and J calls and clone size; the DNA was used to work out D and trimming. Here the sample has 100,000 to 130,000 clones; more than 90% occur a single time. The top ten clonotypes cover 0.67% of the sample.

The TCR sequence derives from a woman aged 18-29 years in good health and CMV-seronegative. The chain joins TRBV5-1 to TRBJ2-6; a tentative D call is TRBD1 (5 bases match). Sequencing was carried out using PBMCs. The CDR3 reads CASSLVLPGSSGANVLTF. The DNA sequence follows: TGCGCCAGCAGCTTGGTTCTACCAGGGTCCTCTGGGGCCAACGTCCTGACTTTC.